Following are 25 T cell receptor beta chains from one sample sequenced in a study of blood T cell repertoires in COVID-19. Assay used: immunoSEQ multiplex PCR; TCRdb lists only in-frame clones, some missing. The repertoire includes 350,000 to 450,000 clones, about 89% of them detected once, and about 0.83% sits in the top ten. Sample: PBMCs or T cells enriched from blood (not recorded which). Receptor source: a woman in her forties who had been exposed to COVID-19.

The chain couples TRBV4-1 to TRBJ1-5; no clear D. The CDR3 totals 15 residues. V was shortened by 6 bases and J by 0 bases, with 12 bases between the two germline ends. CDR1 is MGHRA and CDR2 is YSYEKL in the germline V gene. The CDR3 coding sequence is TGCGCCAGCAGGGCTTCCGCAACTAGCAATCAGCCCCAGCATTTT. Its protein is CASRASATSNQPQHF.

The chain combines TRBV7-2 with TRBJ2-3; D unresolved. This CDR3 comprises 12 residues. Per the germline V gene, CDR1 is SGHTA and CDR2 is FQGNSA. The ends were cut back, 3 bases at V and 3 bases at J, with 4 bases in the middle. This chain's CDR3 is CASSFSTDTQYF. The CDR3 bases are TGTGCCAGCAGCTTCTCGACAGATACGCAGTATTTT.

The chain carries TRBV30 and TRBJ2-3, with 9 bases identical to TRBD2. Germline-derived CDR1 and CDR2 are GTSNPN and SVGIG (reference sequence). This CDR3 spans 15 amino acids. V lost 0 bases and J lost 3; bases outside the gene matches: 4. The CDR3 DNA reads TGTGCCTGGAGTGTACTTAGCGGGGGAACAGATACGCAGTATTTT. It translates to CAWSVLSGGTDTQYF.

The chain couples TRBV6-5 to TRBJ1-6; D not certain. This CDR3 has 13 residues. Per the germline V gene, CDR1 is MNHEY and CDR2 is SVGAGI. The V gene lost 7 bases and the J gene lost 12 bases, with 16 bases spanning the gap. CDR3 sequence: CASTPMDGGPLHF. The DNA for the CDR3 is TGTGCCAGCACTCCGATGGACGGAGGACCCCTCCACTTT.

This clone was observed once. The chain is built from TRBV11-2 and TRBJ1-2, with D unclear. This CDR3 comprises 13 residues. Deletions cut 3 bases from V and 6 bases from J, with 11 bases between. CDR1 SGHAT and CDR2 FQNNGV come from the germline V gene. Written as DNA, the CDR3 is TGTGCCAGCAGCTTGTCCGTCGGTGATGGCTACACCTTC. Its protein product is CASSLSVGDGYTF.

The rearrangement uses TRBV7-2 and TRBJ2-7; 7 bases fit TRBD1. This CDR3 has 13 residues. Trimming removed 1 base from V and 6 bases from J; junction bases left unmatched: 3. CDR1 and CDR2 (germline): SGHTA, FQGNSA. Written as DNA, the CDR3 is TGTGCCAGCAGCTTAGACAGGGGATTCGAGCAGTACTTC. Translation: CASSLDRGFEQYF. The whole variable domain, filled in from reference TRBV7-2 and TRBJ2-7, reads GAGVSQSPSNKVTEKGKDVELRCDPISGHTALYWYRQSLGQGLEFLIYFQGNSAPDKSGLPSDRFSAERTGGSVSTLTIQRTQQEDSAVYLCASSLDRGFEQYFGPGTRLTVT.

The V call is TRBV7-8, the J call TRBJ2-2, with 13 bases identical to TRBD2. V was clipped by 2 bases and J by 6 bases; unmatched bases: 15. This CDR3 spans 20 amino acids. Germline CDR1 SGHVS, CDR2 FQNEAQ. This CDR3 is CASSLIFLGGLAGEAGELFF. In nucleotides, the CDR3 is TGTGCCAGCAGCTTAATATTCCTGGGCGGACTAGCGGGAGAGGCCGGGGAGCTGTTTTTT.

The CDR3 region is CASSWTSGTTTYNEQFF. The CDR3 nucleotides are TGTGCCAGCAGCTGGACTAGCGGGACTACTACCTACAATGAGCAGTTCTTC. The gene calls are TRBV7-2 and TRBJ2-1; 12 bases are a match to TRBD2. Germline V CDR1 and CDR2: SGHTA, FQGNSA. J was trimmed by 2 bases and V by 4 bases; bases with no gene match: 6. This CDR3 has 17 residues.

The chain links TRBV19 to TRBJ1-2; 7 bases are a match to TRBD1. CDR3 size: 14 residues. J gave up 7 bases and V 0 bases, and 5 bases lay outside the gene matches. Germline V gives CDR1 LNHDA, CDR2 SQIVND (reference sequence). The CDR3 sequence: CASSIEEGASGYTF. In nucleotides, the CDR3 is TGTGCCAGTAGTATAGAAGAGGGGGCAAGTGGCTACACCTTC.

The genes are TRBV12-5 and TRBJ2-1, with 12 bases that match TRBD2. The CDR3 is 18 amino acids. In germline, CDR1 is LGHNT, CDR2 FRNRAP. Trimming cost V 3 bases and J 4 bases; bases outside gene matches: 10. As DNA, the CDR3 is TGTGCTAGTGGTTTAAGTAGGACTAGCGGGGATTTTTACAATGAGCAGTTCTTC. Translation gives CASGLSRTSGDFYNEQFF.

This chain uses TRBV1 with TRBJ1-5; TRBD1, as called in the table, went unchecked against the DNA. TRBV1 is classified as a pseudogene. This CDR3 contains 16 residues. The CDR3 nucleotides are TGCACCAGCAGCCAGGGCGGACAGGGCAGCAATCAGCCCCAGCATTTT. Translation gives CTSSQGGQGSNQPQHF.

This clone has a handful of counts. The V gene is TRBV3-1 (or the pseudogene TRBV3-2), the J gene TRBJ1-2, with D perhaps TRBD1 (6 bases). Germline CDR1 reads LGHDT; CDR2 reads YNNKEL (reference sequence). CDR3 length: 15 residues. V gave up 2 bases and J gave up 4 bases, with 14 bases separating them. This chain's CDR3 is CASSQRPGAFYGYTF. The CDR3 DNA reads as TGTGCCAGCAGCCAACGCCCAGGGGCGTTCTATGGCTACACCTTC.

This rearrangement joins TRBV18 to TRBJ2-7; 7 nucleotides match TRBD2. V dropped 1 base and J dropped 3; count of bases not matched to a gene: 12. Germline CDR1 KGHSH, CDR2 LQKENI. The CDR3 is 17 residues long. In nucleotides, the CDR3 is TGTGCCAGCTCACCACAAGACAGAATAGCGGGCGACTACGAGCAGTACTTC. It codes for CASSPQDRIAGDYEQYF.

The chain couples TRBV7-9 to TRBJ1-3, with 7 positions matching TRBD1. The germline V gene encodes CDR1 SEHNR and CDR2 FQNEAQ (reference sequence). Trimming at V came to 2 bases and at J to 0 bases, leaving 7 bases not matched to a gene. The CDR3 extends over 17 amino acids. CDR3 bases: TGTGCCAGCAGCTTAACGCACAGGGGAAACTCTGGAAACACCATATATTTT. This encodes CASSLTHRGNSGNTIYF.

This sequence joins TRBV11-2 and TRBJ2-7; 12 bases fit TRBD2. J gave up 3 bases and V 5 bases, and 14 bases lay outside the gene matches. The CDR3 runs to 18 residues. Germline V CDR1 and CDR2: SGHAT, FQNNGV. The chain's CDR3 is CASSLIRAGLAGNYEQYF. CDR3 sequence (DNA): TGTGCCAGCAGCCTAATTAGGGCCGGACTAGCGGGAAACTACGAGCAGTACTTC.

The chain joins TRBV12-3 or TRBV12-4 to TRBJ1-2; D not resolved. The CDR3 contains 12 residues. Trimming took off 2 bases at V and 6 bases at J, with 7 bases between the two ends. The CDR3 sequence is CASSLISDGYTF. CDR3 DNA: TGTGCCAGCAGTTTAATCTCGGATGGCTACACCTTC.

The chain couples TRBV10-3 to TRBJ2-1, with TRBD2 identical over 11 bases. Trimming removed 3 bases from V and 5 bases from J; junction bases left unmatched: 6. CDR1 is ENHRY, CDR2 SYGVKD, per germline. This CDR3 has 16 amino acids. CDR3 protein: CAISDFTSGRNNEQFF. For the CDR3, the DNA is TGTGCCATCAGTGATTTTACTAGCGGGAGAAACAATGAGCAGTTCTTC.

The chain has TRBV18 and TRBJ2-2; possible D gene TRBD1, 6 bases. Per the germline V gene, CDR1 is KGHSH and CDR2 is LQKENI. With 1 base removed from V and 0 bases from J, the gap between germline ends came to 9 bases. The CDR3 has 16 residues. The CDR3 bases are TGTGCCAGCTCACCACGGAACAGGGCGAACACCGGGGAGCTGTTTTTT. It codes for CASSPRNRANTGELFF.

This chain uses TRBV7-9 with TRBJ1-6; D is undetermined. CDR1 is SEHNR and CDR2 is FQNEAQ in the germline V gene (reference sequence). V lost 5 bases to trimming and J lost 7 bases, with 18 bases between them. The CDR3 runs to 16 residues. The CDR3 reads CASSLRDFSMNSPLHF. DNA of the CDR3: TGTGCCAGCAGCCTCCGGGATTTCTCAATGAATTCACCCCTCCACTTT.

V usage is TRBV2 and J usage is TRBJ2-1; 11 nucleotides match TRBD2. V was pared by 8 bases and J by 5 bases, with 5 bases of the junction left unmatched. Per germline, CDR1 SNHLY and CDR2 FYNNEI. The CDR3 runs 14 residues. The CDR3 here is CASYSGRAHNEQFF. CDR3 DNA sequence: TGTGCCAGCTATAGCGGGAGGGCCCACAATGAGCAGTTCTTC.

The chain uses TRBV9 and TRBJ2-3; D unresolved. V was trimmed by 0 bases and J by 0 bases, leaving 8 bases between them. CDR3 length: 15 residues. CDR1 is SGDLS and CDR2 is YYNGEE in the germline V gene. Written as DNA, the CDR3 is TGTGCCAGCAGCGTAGGGCCGAGGAGCACAGATACGCAGTATTTT. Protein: CASSVGPRSTDTQYF.

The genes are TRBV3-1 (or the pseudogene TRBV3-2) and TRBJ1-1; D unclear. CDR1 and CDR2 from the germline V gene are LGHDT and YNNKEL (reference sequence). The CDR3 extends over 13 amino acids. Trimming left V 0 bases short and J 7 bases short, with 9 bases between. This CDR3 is CASSQDYTREAFF. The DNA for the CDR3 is TGTGCCAGCAGCCAAGATTATACACGTGAAGCTTTCTTT.

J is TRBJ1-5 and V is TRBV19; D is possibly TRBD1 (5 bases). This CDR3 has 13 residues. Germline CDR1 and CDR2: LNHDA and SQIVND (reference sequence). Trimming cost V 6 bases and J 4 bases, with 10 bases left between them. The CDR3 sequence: CASRVTENQPQHF. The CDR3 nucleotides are TGTGCCAGTAGAGTGACAGAAAATCAGCCCCAGCATTTT.

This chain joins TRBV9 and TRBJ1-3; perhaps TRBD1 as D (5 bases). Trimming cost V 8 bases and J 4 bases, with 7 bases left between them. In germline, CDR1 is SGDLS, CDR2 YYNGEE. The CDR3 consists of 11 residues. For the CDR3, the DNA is TGTGCCAGGGGGCGAGGAAACACCATATATTTT. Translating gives CARGRGNTIYF.

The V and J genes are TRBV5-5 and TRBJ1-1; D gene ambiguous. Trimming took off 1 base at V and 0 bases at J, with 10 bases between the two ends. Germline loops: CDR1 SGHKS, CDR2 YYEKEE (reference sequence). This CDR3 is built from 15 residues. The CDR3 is CASSLQAVLNTEAFF. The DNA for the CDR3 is TGTGCCAGCAGCTTGCAAGCGGTTTTGAACACTGAAGCTTTCTTT.